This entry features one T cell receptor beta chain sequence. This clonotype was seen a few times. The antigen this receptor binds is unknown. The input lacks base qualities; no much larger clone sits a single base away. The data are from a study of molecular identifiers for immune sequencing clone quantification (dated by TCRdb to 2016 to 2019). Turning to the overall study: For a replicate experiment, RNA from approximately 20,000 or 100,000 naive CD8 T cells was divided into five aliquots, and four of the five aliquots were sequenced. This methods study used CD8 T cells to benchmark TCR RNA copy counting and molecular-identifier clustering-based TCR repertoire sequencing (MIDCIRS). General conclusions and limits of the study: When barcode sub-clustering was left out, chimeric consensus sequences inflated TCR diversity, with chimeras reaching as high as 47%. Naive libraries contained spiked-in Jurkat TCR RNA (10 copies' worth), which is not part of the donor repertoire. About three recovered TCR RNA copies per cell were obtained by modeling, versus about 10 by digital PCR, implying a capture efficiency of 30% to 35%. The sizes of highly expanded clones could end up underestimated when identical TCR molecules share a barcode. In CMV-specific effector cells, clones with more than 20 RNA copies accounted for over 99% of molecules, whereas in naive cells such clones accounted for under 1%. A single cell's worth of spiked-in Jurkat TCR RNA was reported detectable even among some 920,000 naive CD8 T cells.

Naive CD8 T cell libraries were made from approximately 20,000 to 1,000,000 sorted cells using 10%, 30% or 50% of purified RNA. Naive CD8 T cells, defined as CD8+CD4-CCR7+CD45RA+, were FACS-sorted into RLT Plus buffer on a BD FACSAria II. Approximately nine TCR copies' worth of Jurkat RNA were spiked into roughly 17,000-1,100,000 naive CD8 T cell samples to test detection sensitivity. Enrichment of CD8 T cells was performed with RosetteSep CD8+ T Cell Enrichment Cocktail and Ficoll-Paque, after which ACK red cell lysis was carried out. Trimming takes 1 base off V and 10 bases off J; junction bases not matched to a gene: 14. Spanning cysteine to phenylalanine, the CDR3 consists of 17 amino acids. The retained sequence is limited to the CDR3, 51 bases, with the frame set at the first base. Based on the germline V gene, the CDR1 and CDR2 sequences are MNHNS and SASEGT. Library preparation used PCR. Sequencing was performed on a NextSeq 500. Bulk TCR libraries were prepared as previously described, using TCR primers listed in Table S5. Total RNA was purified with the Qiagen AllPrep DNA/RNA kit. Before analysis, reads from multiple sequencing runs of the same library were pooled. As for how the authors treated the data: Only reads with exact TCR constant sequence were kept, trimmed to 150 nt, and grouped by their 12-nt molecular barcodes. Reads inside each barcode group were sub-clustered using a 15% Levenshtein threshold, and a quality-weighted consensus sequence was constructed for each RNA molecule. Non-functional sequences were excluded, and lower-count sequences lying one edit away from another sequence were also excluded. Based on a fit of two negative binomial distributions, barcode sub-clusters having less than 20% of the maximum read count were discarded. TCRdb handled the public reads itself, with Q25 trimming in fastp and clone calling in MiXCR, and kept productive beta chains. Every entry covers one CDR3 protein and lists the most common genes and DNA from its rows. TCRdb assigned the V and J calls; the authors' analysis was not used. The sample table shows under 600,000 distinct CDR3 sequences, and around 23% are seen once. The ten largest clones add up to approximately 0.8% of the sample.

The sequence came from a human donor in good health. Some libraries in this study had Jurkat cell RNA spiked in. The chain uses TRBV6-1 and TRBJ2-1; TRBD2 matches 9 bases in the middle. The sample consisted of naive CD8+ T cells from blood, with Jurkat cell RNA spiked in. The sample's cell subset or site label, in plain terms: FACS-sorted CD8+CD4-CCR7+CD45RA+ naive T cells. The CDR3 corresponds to CASSEGFRLAGLREQFF. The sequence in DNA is TGTGCCAGCAGTGAAGGATTCAGGCTAGCGGGATTAAGGGAGCAGTTCTTC.